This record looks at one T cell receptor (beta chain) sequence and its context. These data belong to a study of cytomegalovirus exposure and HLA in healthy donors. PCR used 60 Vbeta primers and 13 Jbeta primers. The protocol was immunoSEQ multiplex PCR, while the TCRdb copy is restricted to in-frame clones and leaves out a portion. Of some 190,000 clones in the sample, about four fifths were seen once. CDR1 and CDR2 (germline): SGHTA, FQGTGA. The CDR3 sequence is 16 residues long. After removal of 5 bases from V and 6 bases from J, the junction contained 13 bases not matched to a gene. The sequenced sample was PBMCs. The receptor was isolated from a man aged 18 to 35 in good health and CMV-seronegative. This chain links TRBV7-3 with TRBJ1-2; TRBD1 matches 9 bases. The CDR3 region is CASSPAGGQGRDGYTF. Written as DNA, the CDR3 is TGTGCCAGCAGCCCAGCAGGTGGACAGGGGAGGGATGGCTACACCTTC. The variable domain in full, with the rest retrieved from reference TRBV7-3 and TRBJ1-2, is GAGVSQTPSNKVTEKGKYVELRCDPISGHTALYWYRQSLGQGPEFLIYFQGTGAADDSGLPNDRFFAVRPEGSVSTLKIQRTERGDSAVYLCASSPAGGQGRDGYTFGSGTRLTVV.